The present entry profiles one T cell receptor beta chain with its context. Antigen specificity is unknown. This entry belongs to a study of radiotherapy plus CTLA-4 blockade in lung cancer. As for the study in general: 18% of patients responded objectively, and about 32% achieved disease control. Whole-study results and caveats: The best prediction of response reportedly came from early blood T cell clone dynamics, with interferon-beta. The study found tumor-derived TCR clones expanded in blood after radiotherapy plus ipilimumab.

Treatment of patients with chemo-refractory metastatic non-small-cell lung cancer consisted of focal radiation plus CTLA-4 blockade with ipilimumab. The table came from immunoSEQ multiplex PCR; TCRdb's copy has only in-frame clones and leaves some out. The top ten hold 3.5% to 4.5% of the sample, which has 80,000 or so clones, about four fifths seen once. Trimming shortened V by 3 bases and J by 3 bases, and 4 bases separated the two germline ends. The CDR3 covers 11 residues. Per germline, CDR1 SGHDT and CDR2 YYEEEE. This TCR derives from a human donor with non-small cell lung cancer who had a partial response to radiotherapy plus ipilimumab. Some clones in this sample may be carry-over from other donors' samples. Sequenced here: peripheral blood, sampled from a patient treated with radiotherapy plus ipilimumab. The V call is TRBV5-6, the J call TRBJ2-7, with D unclear. The CDR3 is CASSSFYEQYF. CDR3 DNA: TGTGCCAGCAGCTCGTTCTACGAGCAGTACTTC.